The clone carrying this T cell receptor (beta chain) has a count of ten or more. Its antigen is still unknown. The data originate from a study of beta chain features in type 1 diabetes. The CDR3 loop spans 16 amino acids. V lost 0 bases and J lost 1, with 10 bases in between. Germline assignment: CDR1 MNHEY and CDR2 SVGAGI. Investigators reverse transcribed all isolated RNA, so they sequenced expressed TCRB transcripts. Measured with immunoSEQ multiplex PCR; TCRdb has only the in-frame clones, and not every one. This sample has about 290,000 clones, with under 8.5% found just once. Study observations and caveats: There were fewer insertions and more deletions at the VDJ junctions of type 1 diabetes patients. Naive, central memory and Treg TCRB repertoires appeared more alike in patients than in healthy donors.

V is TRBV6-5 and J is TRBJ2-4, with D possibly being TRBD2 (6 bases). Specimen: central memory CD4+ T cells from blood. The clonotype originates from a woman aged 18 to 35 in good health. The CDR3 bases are TGTGCCAGCAGTTACTCCCAGGGAGGTGCCAAAAACATTCAGTACTTC. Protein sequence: CASSYSQGGAKNIQYF.